What follows describes a single TCR beta chain. As processed by the authors: From reference gene primer amplification, estimates of nucleated cell counts were derived. Profiling relied on immunoSEQ multiplex PCR, and the TCRdb table lists in-frame clones only, not all of them. From that table come the V and J calls and clone size; the DNA was used to work out D and trimming. The sample carries approximately 220,000 clones, over 70% recorded once. This sample is drawn from a study of blood T cell repertoires in COVID-19. About the research overall: The samples span acute and convalescent COVID-19 from the United States, Italy and Spain. T cells, B-cell-depleted T cells, or PBMCs provided the cDNA or gDNA that served as material.

From germline, CDR1 is LGHNT and CDR2 FRNRAP. The germline V and J ends were trimmed by 0 bases and 0 bases, with 17 bases remaining between them. The CDR3 spans 18 residues. The clonotype originates from a woman older than 75 with acute or convalescent COVID-19. The chain employs TRBV12-5 and TRBJ1-1; D is ambiguous. Sample: peripheral blood. The CDR3 is CASGLVRISEAMNTEAFF. CDR3 in DNA: TGTGCTAGTGGTTTGGTACGAATTTCAGAGGCAATGAACACTGAAGCTTTCTTT.